Following are 29 T cell receptor beta chains from one sample sequenced in a study of technical replicates of blood from a handful of donors (TCRdb year 2017). Receptor amplification or capture employed the immunoSEQ multiplex PCR assay. TCRdb carries this immuneACCESS record with in-frame sequences only. Its versions omit some clonotypes, under half of them owing to an unresolved V gene in the studies checked, with the rest unexplained. In this sample the table shows 50,000 or so clones, 92% of which occur a single time. The ten largest clones take up approximately 4% of the sample. The specimen sequenced was PBMCs. The receptors shown here come from a human donor in good health. Some clones in this sample may be carry-over from other donors' samples.

Only one count was recorded for this clone. J is TRBJ2-1 and V is TRBV6-4; D not resolved. Per the germline V gene, CDR1 is MRHNA and CDR2 is SNTAGT. Deletions cut 5 bases from V and 6 bases from J, with 11 bases between. The CDR3 runs 13 residues. The CDR3 coding sequence is TGTGCCAGCAGTACTGATTCGCTCAATGAGCAGTTCTTC. The encoded protein is CASSTDSLNEQFF.

The chain recombines TRBV5-6 with TRBJ1-1; 10 nucleotides match TRBD1. This CDR3 spans 15 amino acids. The trim removed 4 bases at V and 5 bases at J, leaving 8 bases unmatched. Germline V gene lookup returns CDR1 SGHDT and CDR2 YYEEEE. CDR3 residues: CASSQRDRGGTEAFF. CDR3 DNA sequence: TGTGCCAGCAGCCAGAGGGACAGGGGAGGTACTGAAGCTTTCTTT. The full variable domain, its missing parts supplied by reference TRBV5-6 and TRBJ1-1, is DAGVTQSPTHLIKTRGQQVTLRCSPKSGHDTVSWYQQALGQGPQFIFQYYEEEERQRGNFPDRFSGHQFPNYSSELNVNALLLGDSALYLCASSQRDRGGTEAFFGQGTRLTVV.

The chain combines TRBV6-5 with TRBJ1-6, with 7 bases that match TRBD1. CDR1 MNHEY and CDR2 SVGAGI come from the germline V gene. The CDR3 runs to 15 residues. Trimming took 4 bases from V and 7 from J; bases not matched to a gene: 7. The CDR3 region has the DNA TGTGCCAGCAGTTCCAACTGGGACAGCAATTCACCCCTCCACTTT. This encodes CASSSNWDSNSPLHF.

V is TRBV2 and J is TRBJ1-1, with TRBD1 as a possible D gene (6 bases). V dropped 1 base and J dropped 8 bases, with 17 bases sitting between them. From germline, CDR1 is SNHLY and CDR2 FYNNEI. The CDR3 spans 15 residues. The DNA of the CDR3 is TGTGCCAGCAGTGAAGACTGGGGGCTCCCGTCGGAAGCTTTCTTT. Encoded protein: CASSEDWGLPSEAFF.

The rearrangement joins TRBV13 to TRBJ2-3; 10 nucleotides match TRBD2. The CDR3 extends over 18 amino acids. V lost 2 bases, J lost 5 bases, and 13 bases stayed unmatched. Germline CDR1 is PRHDT and CDR2 is FYEKMQ (reference sequence). This CDR3 reads CASSLRSGRAGSRDTQYF. CDR3 bases: TGTGCCAGCAGCTTAAGAAGCGGGAGGGCCGGTAGTAGAGATACGCAGTATTTT.

This chain connects TRBV9 to TRBJ1-5, with D perhaps TRBD1 (5 bases). The CDR3 is 14 residues long. The germline gives CDR1 SGDLS, CDR2 YYNGEE. V lost 4 bases, J lost 1 base, and 9 bases lay in between. The CDR3 DNA sequence: TGTGCCAGCAGCCCAGGGTTCAGCAATCAGCCCCAGCATTTT. This codes for CASSPGFSNQPQHF.

In its sample, this clone was seen once. The gene calls are TRBV7-7 and TRBJ1-1; D is possibly TRBD1 (5 bases). V was clipped by 5 bases and J by 3 bases, with 25 bases between them. Germline values: CDR1 SSHAT, CDR2 FNYEAQ (reference sequence). This CDR3 has 18 amino acids. The CDR3 spells CASSPLMRRQGRDTEAFF. For the CDR3, the DNA is TGTGCCAGCAGCCCCCTGATGAGAAGGCAGGGAAGGGACACTGAAGCTTTCTTT.

The gene calls are TRBV7-8 and TRBJ1-5, with TRBD1 identical over 12 bases. J was trimmed by 4 bases and V by 5 bases; bases with no gene match: 6. The CDR3 extends over 16 amino acids. Germline CDR1 is SGHVS and CDR2 is FQNEAQ. The CDR3 is CASSPGTGGNNQPQHF. The CDR3 bases are TGTGCCAGCAGCCCCGGGACAGGGGGCAATAATCAGCCCCAGCATTTT.

The chain joins TRBV2 to TRBJ2-2, with TRBD2 matching 8 bases. V was pared by 7 bases and J by 3 bases, with 4 bases of the junction left unmatched. This CDR3 has 14 amino acids. In germline, CDR1 is SNHLY, CDR2 FYNNEI. CDR3 sequence: CASKGLADTGELFF. Written as DNA, the CDR3 is TGTGCCAGCAAAGGACTAGCCGACACCGGGGAGCTGTTTTTT. Filled out from reference TRBV2 and TRBJ2-2, the complete variable domain reads EPEVTQTPSHQVTQMGQEVILRCVPISNHLYFYWYRQILGQKVEFLVSFYNNEISEKSEIFDDQFSVERPDGSNFTLKIRSTKLEDSAMYFCASKGLADTGELFFGEGSRLTVL.

This clone was found once. The chain combines TRBV7-9 with TRBJ2-3; 10 bases match TRBD2. After removal of 5 bases from V and 1 base from J, the junction contained 6 bases not matched to a gene. CDR1 and CDR2 from the germline V gene are SEHNR and FQNEAQ (reference sequence). The CDR3 spans 16 residues. The CDR3 nucleotides read TGTGCCAGCAGCCCCCAAGCGGGGGGGCGCACAGATACGCAGTATTTT. It codes for CASSPQAGGRTDTQYF.

This clone ranks as medium-sized. The rearrangement links TRBV30 to TRBJ1-6, with a possible D match to TRBD1 (6 bases). Trimming pared 2 bases from V and 7 bases from J, leaving 15 bases between. The CDR3 length is 15 residues. Per the germline V gene, CDR1 is GTSNPN and CDR2 is SVGIG (reference sequence). In nucleotides, the CDR3 is TGTGCCTGGAGTCCCCCAGGGGCGGAGAATTCACCCCTCCACTTT. Translated: CAWSPPGAENSPLHF.

The chain recombines TRBV5-1 with TRBJ2-2, with a weak D call TRBD1 (7 bases). This CDR3 contains 17 residues. Trimming left V 5 bases short and J 4 bases short, with 21 bases between. Looked up from germline, CDR1 is SGHRS and CDR2 is YFSETQ. CDR3 nucleotide sequence: TGCGCCAGCAGGCCCAGGGACAGCCCGCGGGGCACCGGGGAGCTGTTTTTT. Amino acids: CASRPRDSPRGTGELFF.

This clone has only one observation. The V and J genes are TRBV7-9 and TRBJ2-4, with no clear D. The germline CDR1 and CDR2 sequences are SEHNR and FQNEAQ (reference sequence). Trimming pared 1 base from V and 1 base from J, leaving 11 bases between. This CDR3 contains 16 residues. The CDR3 loop is CASSLVSVGAKNIQYF. CDR3 bases: TGTGCCAGCAGCTTAGTGTCCGTCGGGGCCAAAAACATTCAGTACTTC.

This chain joins TRBV6-1 and TRBJ1-2; 11 positions agree with TRBD1. CDR1 MNHNS and CDR2 SASEGT come from the germline V gene. J lost 1 base, V lost 3 bases, and 7 bases had no gene match. The CDR3 is made up of 17 amino acids. CDR3 sequence (DNA): TGTGCCAGCAGTGACCGCCACGGGACAGGGGGTAACTATGGCTACACCTTC. It codes for CASSDRHGTGGNYGYTF.

This rearrangement joins TRBV6-6 to TRBJ2-1; weak D call: TRBD2 (5 bases). The length of the CDR3 is 13 residues. Deletions cut 5 bases from V and 6 bases from J, with 11 bases between. Germline V CDR1 and CDR2: MNHNY, SVGAGI (reference sequence). The chain's CDR3 is CASSGRAGNEQFF. CDR3 sequence (DNA): TGTGCCAGCAGTGGACGGGCGGGCAATGAGCAGTTCTTC.

The chain uses TRBV5-1 and TRBJ2-3; TRBD1 matches at 10 bases. The V gene's germline CDR1 is SGHRS and CDR2 YFSETQ. The CDR3 contains 13 residues. Trimming cost V 7 bases and J 3 bases; bases outside gene matches: 2. The CDR3, as DNA: TGCGCCAGCGGGGACAGGGGAACAGATACGCAGTATTTT. The encoded protein is CASGDRGTDTQYF.

The V call is TRBV21-1, the J call TRBJ1-2. TRBV21-1 is a known pseudogene. The CDR3 consists of 11 residues. CDR3 nucleotides: TGTGCCAGCAGCTGCCGGGATGGCTACACCTTC. This translates into CASSCRDGYTF.

The chain couples TRBV10-3 to TRBJ1-4, with D possibly matching TRBD1 (6 bases). The CDR3 loop spans 15 amino acids. Germline CDR1 and CDR2: ENHRY and SYGVKD. V was pared by 4 bases and J by 4 bases, with 13 bases between. Here the CDR3 reads CAISAGGGRNEKLFF. The CDR3 region has the DNA TGTGCCATCAGTGCGGGGGGGGGCCGTAATGAAAAACTGTTTTTT.

CDR3 sequence reads: CASEREIYNSPLHF. Here the CDR3 DNA reads TGTGCCAGCGAGAGAGAGATTTATAATTCACCCCTCCACTTT. The V call is TRBV2, the J call TRBJ1-6, with unresolved D. V was clipped by 8 bases and J by 4 bases, with 12 bases between them. Germline values: CDR1 SNHLY, CDR2 FYNNEI. The CDR3 is 14 residues long.

This clone was detected only once. The chain employs TRBV7-2 and TRBJ1-1; the D is unclear. The length of the CDR3 is 14 residues. Germline assignment: CDR1 SGHTA and CDR2 FQGNSA. V was pared by 1 base and J by 4 bases, with 10 bases between. CDR3 region: CASSLGAGITEAFF. CDR3 bases: TGTGCCAGCAGCTTAGGGGCGGGGATCACTGAAGCTTTCTTT.

V and J are TRBV5-4 and TRBJ2-4; the match to TRBD2 covers 11 bases. Germline-derived CDR1 and CDR2 are SGHNT and YYREEE (reference sequence). V was pared by 5 bases and J by 7 bases, with 5 bases of the junction left unmatched. The CDR3 loop spans 14 amino acids. The CDR3 sequence: CASRTSGSGNIQYF. CDR3 DNA sequence: TGTGCCAGCAGAACTAGCGGGAGCGGGAACATTCAGTACTTC.

V and J are TRBV19 and TRBJ2-3; TRBD2 matches 14 bases. The CDR3 is 16 residues long. J was trimmed by 1 base and V by 4 bases; bases with no gene match: 1. Germline CDR1 is LNHDA and CDR2 is SQIVND (reference sequence). The CDR3: CASSRGLAGGTDTQYF. CDR3 sequence (DNA): TGTGCCAGTAGTAGGGGACTAGCGGGAGGCACAGATACGCAGTATTTT.

In its sample, this clone was seen a few times. J is TRBJ2-5 and V is TRBV5-1, with 13 nucleotides matching TRBD2. Germline CDR1 is SGHRS and CDR2 is YFSETQ. V dropped 4 bases and J dropped 4; count of bases not matched to a gene: 7. This CDR3 region has 16 residues. The CDR3 bases are TGCGCCAGCAGCAGAGGACTAGCGGGAGCAGCAGAGACCCAGTACTTC. Translation: CASSRGLAGAAETQYF.

The chain has TRBV6-5 and TRBJ1-2, with D uncertain. The CDR3 is 15 amino acids. Germline V gives CDR1 MNHEY, CDR2 SVGAGI. Trimming removed 6 bases at V and 3 bases at J, with 17 bases between. In nucleotides, the CDR3 is TGTGCCAGCAGCTCCCCATTTGCGGGTCACTATGGCTACACCTTC. Translation: CASSSPFAGHYGYTF.

This clone is a singleton in its sample. The chain carries TRBV4-2 and TRBJ1-4, with 10 bases identical to TRBD1. After removal of 3 bases from V and 8 bases from J, the junction contained 6 bases not matched to a gene. CDR3 length: 15 amino acids. CDR1 is LGHNA and CDR2 is YNFKEQ in the germline V gene. CDR3 sequence: CASSQDRGTLEKLFF. CDR3 sequence (DNA): TGTGCCAGCAGCCAGGACAGGGGGACTTTGGAAAAACTGTTTTTT.

The chain recombines TRBV6-5 with TRBJ1-4, with D uncertain. V dropped 5 bases and J dropped 8 bases, with 15 bases sitting between them. The germline V gene has CDR1 MNHEY and CDR2 SVGAGI. The CDR3 length is 14 residues. Written as DNA, the CDR3 is TGTGCCAGCAGTCCCTGGGGAGTCTGGGAAAAACTGTTTTTT. Its translation is CASSPWGVWEKLFF.

The chain recombines TRBV6-5 with TRBJ1-1, with a tentative D call TRBD1 (6 bases). V was cut by 2 bases and J by 5 bases, with 15 bases left in between. This CDR3 has 15 residues. In germline, CDR1 is MNHEY, CDR2 SVGAGI. The CDR3 coding sequence is TGTGCCAGCAGTTACAGGGGGACGCTTGGGACTGAAGCTTTCTTT. It codes for CASSYRGTLGTEAFF.

A single count supports this clone. This chain joins TRBV5-1 and TRBJ2-7, with D possibly being TRBD2 (6 bases). Trimming left V 4 bases short and J 5 bases short, with 13 bases between. Germline V CDR1 and CDR2: SGHRS, YFSETQ. This CDR3 is 13 amino acids long. CDR3 sequence: CASSPGESDEQYF. CDR3 in DNA: TGCGCCAGCAGCCCGGGGGAAAGCGACGAGCAGTACTTC. Complete variable domain (other parts from reference TRBV5-1 and TRBJ2-7): KAGVTQTPRYLIKTRGQQVTLSCSPISGHRSVSWYQQTPGQGLQFLFEYFSETQRNKGNFPGRFSGRQFSNSRSEMNVSTLELGDSALYLCASSPGESDEQYFGPGTRLTVT.

V gene TRBV2 combines with J gene TRBJ2-7; D is possibly TRBD1 (5 bases). The CDR3 consists of 15 residues. With 0 bases removed from V and 1 base from J, the gap between germline ends came to 10 bases. Germline lookup yields CDR1 SNHLY and CDR2 FYNNEI. CDR3 nucleotides: TGTGCCAGCAGTGAAGCAGGGGCCTATTCCTACGAGCAGTACTTC. Translating it yields CASSEAGAYSYEQYF.